These 5 T cell receptor beta chains were all obtained from the same sample, sequenced in a study of T cells in Graves' hyperthyroidism and ophthalmopathy. RNA transcripts yielded amplified TCR beta CDR3 regions. The TCR CDR3 was amplified in a first-round RT-PCR using the HTBI primer set. TCRdb recomputed calls from the multiplex PCR reads with MiXCR, one row per CDR3 protein. The repertoire holds approximately 210,000 distinct CDR3 sequences, with about 15% as singletons. Material: blood. These receptor sequences come from a man aged 45-65 years with Graves' hyperthyroidism.

This clonotype was detected ten times or more. The gene calls are TRBV12-3 or TRBV12-4 and TRBJ2-5; TRBD1 matches at 8 bases. This CDR3 comprises 14 residues. V lost 2 bases, J lost 5 bases, and 4 bases stayed unmatched. In DNA, the CDR3 is TGTGCCAGCAGTTTACAGGGGGCCGGGGAGACCCAGTACTTC. This sequence encodes CASSLQGAGETQYF.

This rearrangement joins TRBV7-2 to TRBJ2-3, with 12 positions matching TRBD2. The CDR3 has 15 residues. The V gene end was trimmed by 4 bases and the J gene end by 5 bases; junction bases not matched to a gene: 4. CDR1 SGHTA and CDR2 FQGNSA come from the germline V gene. The CDR3 loop is CASSWGGLAGDTQYF. Here the CDR3 DNA reads TGTGCCAGCAGCTGGGGGGGACTAGCGGGAGATACGCAGTATTTT.

In its sample, this clonotype was seen once. A much more abundant neighbour one base away suggests this may be a read error. V usage is TRBV10-2 and J usage is TRBJ2-1; D is undetermined. The CDR3 consists of 14 residues. Germline lookup yields CDR1 WSHSY and CDR2 SAAADI. Trimming stripped 8 bases from V and 7 bases from J, with 18 bases between. Here the CDR3 DNA reads TGCGCCAGCCGACTTCCTGTTCTGGAGAATGAGCAGTTCTTC. It encodes CASRLPVLENEQFF.

This clonotype was picked up many times. V usage is TRBV5-1 and J usage is TRBJ2-5; 7 bases map to TRBD2. J gave up 0 bases and V 2 bases, and 4 bases lay outside the gene matches. This CDR3 contains 15 residues. CDR1 and CDR2 from the germline V gene are SGHRS and YFSETQ. The CDR3: CASSLQAGNQETQYF. Here the CDR3 DNA reads TGCGCCAGCAGCTTACAAGCGGGGAACCAAGAGACCCAGTACTTC.

This clonotype was recorded at least ten times. The chain uses TRBV7-6 and TRBJ2-5, with 7 nucleotides matching TRBD1. The junction had 5 bases not matched to a gene; V was cut back by 5 bases and J by 5 bases. Germline loops: CDR1 SGHVS, CDR2 FNYEAQ. The CDR3 runs to 13 residues. CDR3 protein: CASSPTGSETQYF. DNA of the CDR3: TGTGCCAGCAGCCCGACAGGGAGCGAGACCCAGTACTTC.